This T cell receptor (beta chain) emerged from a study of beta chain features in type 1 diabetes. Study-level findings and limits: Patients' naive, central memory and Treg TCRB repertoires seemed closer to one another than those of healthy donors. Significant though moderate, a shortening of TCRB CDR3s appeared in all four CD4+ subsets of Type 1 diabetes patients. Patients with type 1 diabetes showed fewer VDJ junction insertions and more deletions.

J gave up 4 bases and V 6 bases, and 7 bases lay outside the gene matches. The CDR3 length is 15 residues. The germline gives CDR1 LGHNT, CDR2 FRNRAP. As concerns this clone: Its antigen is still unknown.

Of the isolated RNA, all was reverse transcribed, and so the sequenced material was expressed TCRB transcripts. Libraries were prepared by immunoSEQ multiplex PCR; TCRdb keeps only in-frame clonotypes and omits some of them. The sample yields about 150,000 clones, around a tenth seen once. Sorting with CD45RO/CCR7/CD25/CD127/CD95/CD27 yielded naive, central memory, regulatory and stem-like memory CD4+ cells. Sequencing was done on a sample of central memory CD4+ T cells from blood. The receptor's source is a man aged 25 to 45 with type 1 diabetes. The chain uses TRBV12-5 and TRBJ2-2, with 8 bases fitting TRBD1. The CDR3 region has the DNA TGTGCTAGTGGCAGCGGACAGGGCGGCACCGGGGAGCTGTTTTTT. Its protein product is CASGSGQGGTGELFF.